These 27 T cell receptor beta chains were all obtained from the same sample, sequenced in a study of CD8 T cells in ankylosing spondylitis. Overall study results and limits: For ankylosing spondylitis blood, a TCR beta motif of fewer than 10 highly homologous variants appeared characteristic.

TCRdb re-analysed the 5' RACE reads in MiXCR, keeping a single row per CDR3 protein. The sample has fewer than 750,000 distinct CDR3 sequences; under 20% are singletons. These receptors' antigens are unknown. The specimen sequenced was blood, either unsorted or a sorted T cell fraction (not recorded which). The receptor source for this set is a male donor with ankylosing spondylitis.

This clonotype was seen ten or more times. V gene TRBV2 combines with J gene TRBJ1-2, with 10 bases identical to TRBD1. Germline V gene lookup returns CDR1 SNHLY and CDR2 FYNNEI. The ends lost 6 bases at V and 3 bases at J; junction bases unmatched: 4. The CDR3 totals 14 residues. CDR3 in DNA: TGTGCCAGCAGAGACAGGGGGCAAGACTATGGCTACACCTTC. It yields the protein CASRDRGQDYGYTF.

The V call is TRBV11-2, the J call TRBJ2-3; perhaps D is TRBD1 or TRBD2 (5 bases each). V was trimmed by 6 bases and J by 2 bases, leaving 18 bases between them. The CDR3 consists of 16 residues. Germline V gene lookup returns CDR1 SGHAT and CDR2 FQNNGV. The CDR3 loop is CASRGSGRWYTDTQYF. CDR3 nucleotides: TGTGCCAGCAGGGGCTCGGGACGGTGGTACACAGATACGCAGTATTTT.

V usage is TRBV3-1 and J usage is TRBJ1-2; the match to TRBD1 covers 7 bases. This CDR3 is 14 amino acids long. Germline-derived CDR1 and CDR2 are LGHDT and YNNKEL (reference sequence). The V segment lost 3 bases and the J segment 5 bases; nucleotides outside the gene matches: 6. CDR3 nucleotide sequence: TGTGCCAGCAGCCAGACGGAGGGGGCGTATGGCTACACCTTC. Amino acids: CASSQTEGAYGYTF.

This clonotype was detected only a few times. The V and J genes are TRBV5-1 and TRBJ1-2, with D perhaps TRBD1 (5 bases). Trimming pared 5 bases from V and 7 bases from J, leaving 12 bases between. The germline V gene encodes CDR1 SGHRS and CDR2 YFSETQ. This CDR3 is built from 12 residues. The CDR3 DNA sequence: TGCGCCAGCAGTCCCAGGGACGCTGGCTACACCTTC. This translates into CASSPRDAGYTF.

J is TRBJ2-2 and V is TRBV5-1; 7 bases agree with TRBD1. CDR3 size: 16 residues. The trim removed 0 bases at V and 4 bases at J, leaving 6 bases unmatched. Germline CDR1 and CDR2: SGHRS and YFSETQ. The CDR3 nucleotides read TGCGCCAGCAGCTTGGTCGGGACAGTAGGCACCGGGGAGCTGTTTTTT. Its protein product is CASSLVGTVGTGELFF.

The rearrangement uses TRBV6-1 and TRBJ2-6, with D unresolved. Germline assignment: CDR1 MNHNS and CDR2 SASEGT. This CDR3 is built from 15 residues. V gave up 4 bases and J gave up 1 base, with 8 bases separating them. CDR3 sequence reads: CASSGASSGANVLTF. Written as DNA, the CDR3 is TGTGCCAGCAGTGGTGCGAGTTCTGGGGCCAACGTCCTGACTTTC.

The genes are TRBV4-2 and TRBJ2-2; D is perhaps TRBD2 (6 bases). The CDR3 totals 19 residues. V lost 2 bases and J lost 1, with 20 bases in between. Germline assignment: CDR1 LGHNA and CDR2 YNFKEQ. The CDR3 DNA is TGTGCCAGCAGCCAAAACAGCGGGCACGGGAGAAAGAACACCGGGGAGCTGTTTTTT. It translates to CASSQNSGHGRKNTGELFF.

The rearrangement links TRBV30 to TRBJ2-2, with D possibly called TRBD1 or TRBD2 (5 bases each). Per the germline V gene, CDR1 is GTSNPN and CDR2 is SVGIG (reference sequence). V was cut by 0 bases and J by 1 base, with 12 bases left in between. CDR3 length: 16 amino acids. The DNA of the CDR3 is TGTGCCTGGAGTGTATGGGGACGGGGGAACACCGGGGAGCTGTTTTTT. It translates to CAWSVWGRGNTGELFF. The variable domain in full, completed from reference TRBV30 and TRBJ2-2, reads SQTIHQWPATLVQPVGSPLSLECTVEGTSNPNLYWYRQAAGRGLQLLFYSVGIGQISSEVPQNLSASRPQDRQFILSSKKLLLSDSGFYLCAWSVWGRGNTGELFFGEGSRLTVL.

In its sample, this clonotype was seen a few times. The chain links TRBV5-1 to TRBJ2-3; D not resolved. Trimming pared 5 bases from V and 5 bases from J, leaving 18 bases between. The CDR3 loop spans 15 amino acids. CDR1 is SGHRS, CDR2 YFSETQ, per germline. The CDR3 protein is CASRDTMHGGDTQYF. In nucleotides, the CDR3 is TGCGCCAGCAGGGATACGATGCACGGTGGAGATACGCAGTATTTT.

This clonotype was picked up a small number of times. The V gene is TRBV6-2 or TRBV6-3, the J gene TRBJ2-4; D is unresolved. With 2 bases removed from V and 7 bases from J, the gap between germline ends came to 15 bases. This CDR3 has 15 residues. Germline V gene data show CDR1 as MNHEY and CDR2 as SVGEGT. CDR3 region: CASSYGRDYTNIQYF. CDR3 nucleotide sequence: TGTGCCAGCAGTTACGGTAGGGATTACACGAACATTCAGTACTTC.

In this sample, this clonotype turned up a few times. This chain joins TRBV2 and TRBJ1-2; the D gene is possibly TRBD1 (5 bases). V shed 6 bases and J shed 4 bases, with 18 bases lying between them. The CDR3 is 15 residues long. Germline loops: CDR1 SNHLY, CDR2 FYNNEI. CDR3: CASSPWGGVGYGYTF. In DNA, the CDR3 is TGTGCCAGCAGCCCCTGGGGGGGAGTGGGCTATGGCTACACCTTC.

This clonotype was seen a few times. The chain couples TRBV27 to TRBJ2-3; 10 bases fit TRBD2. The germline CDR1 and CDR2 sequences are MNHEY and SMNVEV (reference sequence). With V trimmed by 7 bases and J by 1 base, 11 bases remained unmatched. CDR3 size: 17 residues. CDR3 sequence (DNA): TGTGCCAGCACCCTTCGGGCTAGCGGGGGCCGCACAGATACGCAGTATTTT. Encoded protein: CASTLRASGGRTDTQYF.

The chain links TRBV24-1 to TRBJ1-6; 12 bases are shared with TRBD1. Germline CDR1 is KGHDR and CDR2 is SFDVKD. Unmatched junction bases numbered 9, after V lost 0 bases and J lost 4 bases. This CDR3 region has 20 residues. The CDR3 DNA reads TGTGCCACCAGTGATTTGAGGGACAGGGGGCGTGGTCGTTATAATTCACCCCTCCACTTT. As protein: CATSDLRDRGRGRYNSPLHF.

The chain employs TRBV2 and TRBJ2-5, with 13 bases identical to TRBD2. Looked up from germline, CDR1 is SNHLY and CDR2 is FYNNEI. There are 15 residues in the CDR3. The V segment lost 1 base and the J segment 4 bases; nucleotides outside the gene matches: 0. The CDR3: CASSEGLAGGETQYF. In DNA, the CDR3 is TGTGCCAGCAGTGAAGGACTAGCGGGAGGAGAGACCCAGTACTTC.

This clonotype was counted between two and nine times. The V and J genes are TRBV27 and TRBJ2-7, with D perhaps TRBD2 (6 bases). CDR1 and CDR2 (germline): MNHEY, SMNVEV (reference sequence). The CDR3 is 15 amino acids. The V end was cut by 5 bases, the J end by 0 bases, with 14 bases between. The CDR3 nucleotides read TGTGCCAGCAGTGGTAGGCGGGGTCCCTCCTACGAGCAGTACTTC. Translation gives CASSGRRGPSYEQYF.

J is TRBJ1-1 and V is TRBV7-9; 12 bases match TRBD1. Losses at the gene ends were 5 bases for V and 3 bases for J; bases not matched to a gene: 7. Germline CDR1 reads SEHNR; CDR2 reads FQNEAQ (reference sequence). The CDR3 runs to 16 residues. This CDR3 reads CASSPGTGGMDTEAFF. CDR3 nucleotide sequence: TGTGCCAGCAGCCCAGGGACAGGGGGCATGGACACTGAAGCTTTCTTT.

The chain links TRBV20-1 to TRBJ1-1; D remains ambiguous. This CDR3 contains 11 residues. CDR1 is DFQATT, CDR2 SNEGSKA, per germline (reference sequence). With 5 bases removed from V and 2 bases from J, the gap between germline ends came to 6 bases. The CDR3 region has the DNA TGCAGTGCTTTGAGTAACACTGAAGCTTTCTTT. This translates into CSALSNTEAFF.

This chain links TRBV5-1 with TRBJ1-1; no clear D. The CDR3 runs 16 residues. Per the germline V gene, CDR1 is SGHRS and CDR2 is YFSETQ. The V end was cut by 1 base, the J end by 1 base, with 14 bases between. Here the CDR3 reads CASSLYIGNQNTEAFF. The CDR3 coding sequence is TGCGCCAGCAGCTTGTATATTGGAAATCAGAACACTGAAGCTTTCTTT.

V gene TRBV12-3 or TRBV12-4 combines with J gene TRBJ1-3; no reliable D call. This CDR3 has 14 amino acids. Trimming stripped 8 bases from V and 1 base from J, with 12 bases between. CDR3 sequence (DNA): TGTGCCAGCGGCCCTCGTAGGTCTGGAAACACCATATATTTT. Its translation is CASGPRRSGNTIYF.

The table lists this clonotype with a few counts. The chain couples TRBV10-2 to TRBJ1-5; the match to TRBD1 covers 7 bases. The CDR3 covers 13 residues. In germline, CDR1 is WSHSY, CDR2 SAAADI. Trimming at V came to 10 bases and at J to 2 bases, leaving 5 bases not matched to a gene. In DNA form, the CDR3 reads TGCGCCATAAGACAGGGTTGCAATCAGCCCCAGCATTTT. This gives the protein CAIRQGCNQPQHF.

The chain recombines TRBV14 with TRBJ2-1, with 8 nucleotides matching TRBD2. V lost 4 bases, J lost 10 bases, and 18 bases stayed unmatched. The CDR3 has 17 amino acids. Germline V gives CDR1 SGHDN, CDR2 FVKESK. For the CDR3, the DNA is TGTGCCAGCAGCCCGGGACTCGGAGCGGGAGTGGGGTGGGAGCAGTTCTTC. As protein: CASSPGLGAGVGWEQFF.

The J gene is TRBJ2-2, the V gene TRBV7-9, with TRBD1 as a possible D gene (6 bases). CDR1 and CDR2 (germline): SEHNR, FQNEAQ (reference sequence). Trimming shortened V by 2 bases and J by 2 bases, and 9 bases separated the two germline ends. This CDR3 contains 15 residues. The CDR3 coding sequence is TGTGCCAGCAGCTTACGGACAGTTAACACCGGGGAGCTGTTTTTT. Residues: CASSLRTVNTGELFF.

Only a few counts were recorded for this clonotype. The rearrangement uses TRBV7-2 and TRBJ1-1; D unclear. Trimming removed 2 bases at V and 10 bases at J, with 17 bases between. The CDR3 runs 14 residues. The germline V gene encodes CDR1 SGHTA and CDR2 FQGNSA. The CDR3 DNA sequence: TGTGCCAGCAGCTTACACGGCCTACAGCCATCAGCTTTCTTT. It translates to CASSLHGLQPSAFF.

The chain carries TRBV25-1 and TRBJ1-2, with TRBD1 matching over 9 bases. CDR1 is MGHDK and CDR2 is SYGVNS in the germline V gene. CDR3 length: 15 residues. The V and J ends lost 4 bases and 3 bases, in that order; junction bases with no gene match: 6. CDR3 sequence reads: CASSGPGTGYYGYTF. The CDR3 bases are TGTGCCAGCAGTGGCCCCGGGACAGGGTACTATGGCTACACCTTC.

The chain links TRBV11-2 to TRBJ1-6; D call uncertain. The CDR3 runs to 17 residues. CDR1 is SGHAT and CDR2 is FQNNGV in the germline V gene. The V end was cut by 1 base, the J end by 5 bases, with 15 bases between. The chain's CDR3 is CASSLVAGFYDNSPLHF. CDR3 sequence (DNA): TGTGCCAGCAGCTTAGTCGCAGGTTTTTACGATAATTCACCCCTCCACTTT.

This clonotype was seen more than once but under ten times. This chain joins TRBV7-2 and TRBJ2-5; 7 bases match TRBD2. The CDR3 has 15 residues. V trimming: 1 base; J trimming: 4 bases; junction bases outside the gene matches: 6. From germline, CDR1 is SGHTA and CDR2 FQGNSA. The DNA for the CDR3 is TGTGCCAGCAGCTTAGTGTTCGGGAGGTCAGAGACCCAGTACTTC. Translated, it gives CASSLVFGRSETQYF.

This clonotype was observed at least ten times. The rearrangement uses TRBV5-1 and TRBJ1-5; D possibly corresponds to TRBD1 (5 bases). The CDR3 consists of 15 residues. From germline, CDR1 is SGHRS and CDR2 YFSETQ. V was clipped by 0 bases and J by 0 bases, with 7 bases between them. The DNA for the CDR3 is TGCGCCAGCAGCTTGGCAGGGAATAGCAATCAGCCCCAGCATTTT. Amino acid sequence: CASSLAGNSNQPQHF.